This T cell receptor (beta chain) was sequenced during a study of cytomegalovirus exposure and HLA in healthy donors. General study results and limits: Some TCR beta chains (roughly 160 of them) were listed as cytomegalovirus-associated. Per published accounts, TCR beta sequences correctly predicted the HLA-A and HLA-B alleles of most subjects. Both high specificity and high sensitivity reportedly marked the classifier's diagnosis of cytomegalovirus status.

In the PCR, 60 Vbeta and 13 Jbeta primers were used. Assay: immunoSEQ multiplex PCR; the TCRdb copy retains only in-frame clones and omits some. This table holds approximately 200,000 clones. Worth noting for this clone: The antigen is undetermined.

All donors participated as healthy donors of bone marrow. The CDR3 totals 14 residues. V lost 2 bases to trimming and J lost 5 bases, with 12 bases between them. Germline V gene lookup returns CDR1 LGHNA and CDR2 YNFKEQ. This chain joins TRBV4-2 and TRBJ2-5, with a weak D call TRBD2 (5 bases). The sequenced material came from PBMCs. The source is a boy aged 5-17 years in good health and CMV-seronegative. CDR3 residues: CASSQPPGSETQYF. Written as DNA, the CDR3 is TGTGCCAGCAGCCAACCCCCGGGGTCGGAGACCCAGTACTTC.